The 30 T cell receptor beta chains in this list originate from one sample, sequenced in a study of shared clonotypes between healthy human individuals. This table comes from immunoSEQ multiplex PCR, and its TCRdb copy is limited to in-frame clones, with some not included. The profile covers roughly 1,000,000 clones, with approximately 78% appearing a single time and roughly 0.55% taken by the ten largest. What was sequenced was memory CD4+ T cells from PBMCs. Subset denoted: CD45RA-negative fraction. These TCRs come from a man aged 18 to 29 in good health. Some clones in this sample may be carry-over from other donors' samples.

As regards this clone: Other DNA sequences in the same sample also yield this CDR3. This chain uses TRBV6-1 with TRBJ1-5; possibly TRBD1 for D (6 bases). The CDR3 covers 15 residues. CDR1 is MNHNS, CDR2 SASEGT, per germline. Trimming pared 4 bases from V and 6 bases from J, leaving 16 bases between. CDR3: CASSARGANSQPQHF. In nucleotides, the CDR3 is TGTGCCAGCAGTGCTAGGGGGGCGAATAGTCAGCCCCAGCATTTT.

The V and J genes are TRBV29-1 and TRBJ2-7; D is perhaps TRBD1 or TRBD2 (5 bases each). Per germline, CDR1 SQVTM and CDR2 ANQGSEA. The V gene lost 4 bases and the J gene lost 6 bases, with 16 bases spanning the gap. The length of the CDR3 is 13 residues. CDR3 amino acids: CSVASEGMGEQYF. The CDR3 DNA reads TGCAGCGTTGCCTCCGAGGGGATGGGCGAGCAGTACTTC.

The V and J genes are TRBV9 and TRBJ2-1; TRBD2 agrees at 8 bases. Germline CDR1 reads SGDLS; CDR2 reads YYNGEE. J lost 0 bases, V lost 4 bases, and 18 bases had no gene match. The CDR3 contains 20 residues. The CDR3 sequence is CASSPSRTGGHQSSYNEQFF. The DNA of the CDR3 is TGTGCCAGCAGCCCTAGCCGGACGGGAGGGCACCAGAGCTCCTACAATGAGCAGTTCTTC.

The chain couples TRBV7-2 to TRBJ2-1; weak D call: TRBD2 (5 bases). Germline CDR1 SGHTA, CDR2 FQGNSA. The CDR3 has 14 amino acids. Trimming removed 5 bases at V and 3 bases at J, with 11 bases between. For the CDR3, the DNA is TGTGCCAGCAGCCCGAGCGGACGCTACAATGAGCAGTTCTTC. It translates to CASSPSGRYNEQFF. The complete variable domain, with remaining parts taken from reference TRBV7-2 and TRBJ2-1, reads GAGVSQSPSNKVTEKGKDVELRCDPISGHTALYWYRQSLGQGLEFLIYFQGNSAPDKSGLPSDRFSAERTGGSVSTLTIQRTQQEDSAVYLCASSPSGRYNEQFFGPGTRLTVL.

This clone was recorded a few times. The chain is built from TRBV20-1 and TRBJ1-5; D is possibly TRBD1 (5 bases). V gave up 8 bases and J gave up 11 bases, with 16 bases separating them. CDR3 size: 11 residues. Germline CDR1 and CDR2: DFQATT and SNEGSKA (reference sequence). The CDR3 spells CSIGGEEAQHF. CDR3 in DNA: TGCAGTATCGGGGGGGAGGAGGCCCAGCATTTT.

V and J are TRBV11-2 and TRBJ1-1; D unclear. V dropped 1 base and J dropped 1 base, with 10 bases sitting between them. This CDR3 has 15 amino acids. Germline lookup yields CDR1 SGHAT and CDR2 FQNNGV. The CDR3 region is CASSLGLGKNTEAFF. In DNA, the CDR3 is TGTGCCAGCAGCTTAGGTTTAGGGAAGAACACTGAAGCTTTCTTT.

The CDR3, as DNA: TGTGCCAGCAGCTTTGGGACTAGCGGAGCCTACGAGCAGTACTTC. Translation gives CASSFGTSGAYEQYF. The chain has TRBV5-4 and TRBJ2-7, with 11 bases identical to TRBD2. With V trimmed by 2 bases and J by 2 bases, 3 bases remained unmatched. Germline values: CDR1 SGHNT, CDR2 YYREEE (reference sequence). The CDR3 length is 15 residues.

This chain uses TRBV19 with TRBJ2-7; 10 bases match TRBD1. J was trimmed by 4 bases and V by 7 bases; bases with no gene match: 4. Per the germline V gene, CDR1 is LNHDA and CDR2 is SQIVND (reference sequence). The CDR3 length is 13 residues. The CDR3 reads CASKPGQGYEQYF. Written as DNA, the CDR3 is TGTGCCAGTAAGCCGGGACAGGGGTACGAGCAGTACTTC.

Points on this clone: This is likely an artifact of a read error, given a far larger clone one base away. The CDR3 DNA sequence: TGTGCCTGGAGTCCTAAGGGGTTGGACGAGCAGTTCTTC. Its protein is CAWSPKGLDEQFF. The chain carries TRBV30 and TRBJ2-1, with a weak D call TRBD1 (5 bases). Trimming removed 2 bases from V and 10 bases from J, with 15 bases in between. The CDR3 consists of 13 residues. Germline-derived CDR1 and CDR2 are GTSNPN and SVGIG (reference sequence). Combining the CDR3 with reference TRBV30 and TRBJ2-1 gives the whole variable domain SQTIHQWPATLVQPVGSPLSLECTVEGTSNPNLYWYRQAAGRGLQLLFYSVGIGQISSEVPQNLSASRPQDRQFILSSKKLLLSDSGFYLCAWSPKGLDEQFFGPGTRLTVL.

The genes are TRBV6-6 and TRBJ1-1, with 10 bases matching TRBD1. CDR1 is MNHNY and CDR2 is SVGAGI in the germline V gene (reference sequence). With V trimmed by 5 bases and J by 0 bases, 6 bases remained unmatched. This CDR3 comprises 16 residues. CDR3 bases: TGTGCCAGCAGTCCCGGGACAGGGGTAATGAACACTGAAGCTTTCTTT. Residues: CASSPGTGVMNTEAFF.

The rearrangement joins TRBV5-4 to TRBJ1-1, with D maybe TRBD1 (5 bases). CDR1 is SGHNT, CDR2 YYREEE, per germline (reference sequence). The CDR3 loop spans 14 amino acids. V was trimmed by 0 bases and J by 6 bases, leaving 12 bases between them. The CDR3 sequence: CASSLVPGVAEAFF. The CDR3 bases are TGTGCCAGCAGCTTGGTTCCGGGGGTCGCTGAAGCTTTCTTT. Full variable domain (outside the CDR3, taken from reference TRBV5-4 and TRBJ1-1): ETGVTQSPTHLIKTRGQQVTLRCSSQSGHNTVSWYQQALGQGPQFIFQYYREEENGRGNFPPRFSGLQFPNYSSELNVNALELDDSALYLCASSLVPGVAEAFFGQGTRLTVV.

There are a few counts of this clone. A much larger clone sits a single nucleotide away, making a read error possible. V is TRBV28 and J is TRBJ2-3; tentatively, D is TRBD2 (6 bases). CDR1 is MDHEN and CDR2 is SYDVKM in the germline V gene. The CDR3 length is 13 residues. Between the trimmed V and J ends, which lost 2 bases and 11 bases, there was a span of 14 bases. The CDR3 loop is CASSLSEREVQYF. The CDR3 nucleotides are TGTGCCAGCAGTTTAAGCGAGAGGGAGGTGCAGTATTTT.

The rearrangement links TRBV12-5 to TRBJ1-5, with a weak D call TRBD1 (5 bases). The CDR3 totals 14 residues. Germline CDR1 LGHNT, CDR2 FRNRAP. V was clipped by 0 bases and J by 5 bases, with 8 bases between them. CDR3 bases: TGTGCTAGTGGTTTGGTAATGGGGGATCAGCCCCAGCATTTT. Amino acids: CASGLVMGDQPQHF.

The chain links TRBV5-4 to TRBJ1-1; D is unresolved. Germline loops: CDR1 SGHNT, CDR2 YYREEE (reference sequence). Trimming removed 4 bases at V and 0 bases at J, with 7 bases between. This CDR3 is built from 13 residues. Here the CDR3 reads CASSPEMNTEAFF. For the CDR3, the DNA is TGTGCCAGCAGCCCGGAGATGAACACTGAAGCTTTCTTT.

The chain employs TRBV28 and TRBJ2-3; D unclear. V lost 5 bases and J lost 3, with 9 bases in between. This CDR3 region has 13 residues. CDR1 is MDHEN and CDR2 is SYDVKM in the germline V gene. CDR3 bases: TGTGCCAGCAGTCCCTACAAAACAGATACGCAGTATTTT. Translating gives CASSPYKTDTQYF. The whole variable domain, filled in from reference TRBV28 and TRBJ2-3, reads DVKVTQSSRYLVKRTGEKVFLECVQDMDHENMFWYRQDPGLGLRLIYFSYDVKMKEKGDIPEGYSVSREKKERFSLILESASTNQTSMYLCASSPYKTDTQYFGPGTRLTVL.

The chain couples TRBV29-1 to TRBJ2-7; D is perhaps TRBD1 (5 bases). The CDR3 sequence is 13 residues long. Per germline, CDR1 SQVTM and CDR2 ANQGSEA. Between the trimmed V and J ends, which lost 2 bases and 3 bases, there was a span of 11 bases. The CDR3 is CSVERRQGYEQYF. The CDR3 bases are TGCAGCGTTGAACGGCGGCAGGGCTACGAGCAGTACTTC.

V gene TRBV4-3 combines with J gene TRBJ1-5; D not resolved. The CDR3 spans 15 residues. Germline CDR1 and CDR2: LGHNA and YSLEER. The V gene lost 0 bases and the J gene lost 4 bases, with 10 bases spanning the gap. The CDR3 nucleotides are TGCGCCAGCAGCCAAGATAGCACAAATAATCAGCCCCAGCATTTT. Translating gives CASSQDSTNNQPQHF.

About this clone: Sequence at one end of the junction differs from germline and may be a read error. The chain employs TRBV6-1 and TRBJ1-4; 10 bases line up with TRBD1. In germline, CDR1 is MNHNS, CDR2 SASEGT. The CDR3 length is 15 residues. The CDR3 DNA reads TGTGCCAGCAGGAAGGGACAGGGGACTAATGGAAAACTGTTTTTT. It encodes CASRKGQGTNGKLFF.

CDR3 amino acids: CASSLNQGFGELFF. The DNA for the CDR3 is TGTGCCAGCAGCTTAAACCAGGGTTTCGGGGAGCTGTTTTTT. The V gene is TRBV11-2, the J gene TRBJ2-2; TRBD1 might be the D (5 bases). Trimming took 2 bases from V and 7 from J, leaving 11 bases between them. This CDR3 has 14 residues. The germline gives CDR1 SGHAT, CDR2 FQNNGV.

This sequence joins TRBV6-5 and TRBJ1-2; the match to TRBD1 covers 7 bases. CDR1 and CDR2 from the germline V gene are MNHEY and SVGAGI. V lost 2 bases, J lost 5 bases, and 11 bases stayed unmatched. The CDR3 contains 16 residues. The CDR3, as DNA: TGTGCCAGCAGTTACGGGACAGTGTTATCGGGGTATGGCTACACCTTC. Amino acid sequence: CASSYGTVLSGYGYTF.

This clone was found once. This CDR3 is also generated by other DNA sequences in the sample. The chain carries TRBV18 and TRBJ1-5; TRBD1 agrees at 7 bases. With 3 bases clipped from V and 1 base from J, the junction kept 3 bases outside the gene matches. The germline V gene encodes CDR1 KGHSH and CDR2 LQKENI. The CDR3 covers 15 residues. CDR3 in DNA: TGTGCCAGCTCACCCCAACAGGGGAGCAATCAGCCCCAGCATTTT. Protein product: CASSPQQGSNQPQHF.

This sequence joins TRBV5-4 and TRBJ2-7, with D perhaps TRBD1 (6 bases). CDR1 SGHNT and CDR2 YYREEE come from the germline V gene (reference sequence). V was shortened by 5 bases and J by 4 bases, with 19 bases between the two germline ends. The CDR3 is 15 residues long. CDR3 bases: TGTGCCAGCAGTTTCCCCGGGACAAGGGTATACGAGCAGTACTTC. This translates into CASSFPGTRVYEQYF.

This clone was picked up one time. CDR3 DNA sequence: TGTGCCAGCAGTTCCACAGGCCTCTCTGGGTATACTGAAGCTTTCTTT. Its translation: CASSSTGLSGYTEAFF. The chain recombines TRBV27 with TRBJ1-1; weak D call: TRBD1 (5 bases). The CDR3 contains 16 residues. Trimming cost V 4 bases and J 5 bases, with 20 bases left between them. Germline CDR1 reads MNHEY; CDR2 reads SMNVEV (reference sequence).

With regard to this clone: Only one base separates this from a far larger clonotype, so it likely reflects a read error. The chain couples TRBV30 to TRBJ1-1, with a tentative D call TRBD1 (5 bases). Germline values: CDR1 GTSNPN, CDR2 SVGIG (reference sequence). This CDR3 comprises 15 residues. DNA for the CDR3: TGTGCCCGGAGTGTTTGGGGGAGGGGGAACACTGAAGCTTTCTTT. Translation: CARSVWGRGNTEAFF.

Comments on this clone: This may be a read error: a much more frequent sequence differs by one nucleotide. The genes are TRBV11-2 and TRBJ1-2, with 8 bases fitting TRBD1. The germline V gene has CDR1 SGHAT and CDR2 FQNNGV. The CDR3 extends over 14 amino acids. In DNA, the CDR3 is TGTGCCAGCCGAGGGACAGGCGGTAACTATAGCTACACCTTC. It yields the protein CASRGTGGNYSYTF.

V gene TRBV7-9 combines with J gene TRBJ2-3; a possible D gene is TRBD2 (6 bases). Germline CDR1 is SEHNR and CDR2 is FQNEAQ (reference sequence). Trimming cost V 7 bases and J 6 bases, with 20 bases left between them. There are 15 residues in the CDR3. The CDR3 reads CASTQGLASIDTQYF. The CDR3 nucleotides are TGTGCCAGCACCCAAGGGCTAGCGTCAATTGATACGCAGTATTTT.

The chain recombines TRBV29-1 with TRBJ2-7; possibly TRBD1 or TRBD2 for D (5 bases each). CDR1 is SQVTM, CDR2 ANQGSEA, per germline. The V gene lost 7 bases and the J gene lost 2 bases, with 12 bases spanning the gap. CDR3 length: 12 amino acids. For the CDR3, the DNA is TGCAGCGGCCGGGACGGAGCCTACGAGCAGTACTTC. It specifies CSGRDGAYEQYF.

The chain couples TRBV6-1 to TRBJ1-2; 9 nucleotides match TRBD1. The V segment lost 3 bases and the J segment 4 bases; nucleotides outside the gene matches: 9. From germline, CDR1 is MNHNS and CDR2 SASEGT. This CDR3 is built from 16 residues. The CDR3 sequence is CASSDYGQGWGYGYTF. The CDR3 region has the DNA TGTGCCAGCAGTGATTACGGACAGGGGTGGGGCTATGGCTACACCTTC.

This chain joins TRBV7-2 and TRBJ2-1, with D perhaps TRBD1 or TRBD2 (5 bases each). With 1 base removed from V and 5 bases from J, the gap between germline ends came to 12 bases. This CDR3 contains 15 residues. From germline, CDR1 is SGHTA and CDR2 FQGNSA. The CDR3 loop is CASSLGPGTDNEQFF. Written as DNA, the CDR3 is TGTGCCAGCAGCTTAGGCCCTGGGACCGACAATGAGCAGTTCTTC.

The chain uses TRBV5-1 and TRBJ1-2, with D possibly matching TRBD1 (5 bases). Germline CDR1 reads SGHRS; CDR2 reads YFSETQ. Trimming left V 4 bases short and J 0 bases short, with 13 bases between. The CDR3 is 15 amino acids. The CDR3 DNA reads TGCGCCAGCAGCGTGGGGGACGGGTCTAACTATGGCTACACCTTC. Translating it yields CASSVGDGSNYGYTF.